A selection of T cell receptor beta chains follows, all from one sample in a study of early T cells in non-severe SARS-CoV-2 infection. TCRdb re-called the 5' RACE reads through MiXCR, storing one row per CDR3 protein. The sample holds some 80,000 distinct CDR3 sequences; more than 9% are singletons and the top ten take 7% to 9%. Source: whole blood, taken at baseline. The receptor set was obtained from an adult who was a healthcare worker with PCR-confirmed SARS-CoV-2 infection or an uninfected control (not recorded which). Both conserved end residues are part of each CDR3. The order of the fields is V gene, J gene, clone size, D gene, CDR3 DNA, CDR3 protein. The D gene is left open where the match is weak. Clone size appears in some rows only: once, few, many, or a class for an expanded clone.

V: TRBV5-4; J: TRBJ2-7; size: .; D: TRBD1; DNA: TGTGCCAGCAGCCATCTGGGACAGGGGGGATACGAGCAGTACTTC; CDR3: CASSHLGQGGYEQYF
V: TRBV5-1; J: TRBJ2-7; size: .; D: .; DNA: TGCGCCAGCAGCTCCGACAGGTGGAGGGAGCAGTACTTC; CDR3: CASSSDRWREQYF
V: TRBV5-1; J: TRBJ2-1; size: few; D: .; DNA: TGCGCCAGCAGCTTAGACTCAAATGCCAATGAGCAGTTCTTC; CDR3: CASSLDSNANEQFF
V: TRBV27; J: TRBJ1-2; size: many; D: .; DNA: TGTGCCAGCAGCCCCAAGGACAGCTCTAACTATGGCTACACCTTC; CDR3: CASSPKDSSNYGYTF
V: TRBV20-1; J: TRBJ1-5; size: many; D: .; DNA: TGCAGTGCCGCCGGACTGGTGAATCAGCCCCAGCATTTT; CDR3: CSAAGLVNQPQHF
V: TRBV9; J: TRBJ2-3; size: many; D: TRBD2; DNA: TGTGCCAGCAGCGTAGAGGGACTAGTGAACACAGATACGCAGTATTTT; CDR3: CASSVEGLVNTDTQYF
V: TRBV2; J: TRBJ1-1; size: few; D: .; DNA: TGTGCCAGCAGTGAAGCCCATGGGGTTGAAGCTTTCTTT; CDR3: CASSEAHGVEAFF
V: TRBV24-1; J: TRBJ2-1; size: many; D: TRBD2; DNA: TGTGCCACCAGTGATTTGGGACTAGCGGGAGGGTTCAATGAGCAGTTCTTC; CDR3: CATSDLGLAGGFNEQFF
V: TRBV19; J: TRBJ1-2; size: .; D: .; DNA: TGTGCCAGTAGTACCGGGCTGGAGGATGGCTACACCTTC; CDR3: CASSTGLEDGYTF
V: TRBV7-2; J: TRBJ2-1; size: .; D: TRBD2; DNA: TGTGCCTCCACCGGGACTAGCGGGAACCATGAGCAGTTCTTC; CDR3: CASTGTSGNHEQFF
V: TRBV15; J: TRBJ2-7; size: many; D: TRBD1; DNA: TGTGCCACCAGCGGGGAGGCGGTGGGACAGGGGTCCTACGAGCAGTACTTC; CDR3: CATSGEAVGQGSYEQYF
V: TRBV20-1; J: TRBJ2-1; size: .; D: TRBD1; DNA: TGCAGTGCTACCCTAGGGACAGGGGTAAGCGAGCAGTTCTTC; CDR3: CSATLGTGVSEQFF
V: TRBV28; J: TRBJ2-7; size: .; D: .; DNA: TGTGCCAGCAGTGTAACAGGCTACGAGCAGTACTTC; CDR3: CASSVTGYEQYF
V: TRBV7-6; J: TRBJ2-5; size: once; D: TRBD2; DNA: TGTGCCAGCAGCCCTGGACTAGCGGGATCCCAAGAGACCCAGTACTTC; CDR3: CASSPGLAGSQETQYF
V: TRBV27; J: TRBJ2-1; size: few; D: .; DNA: TGTGCCAGCAGTACCGGGAGTTACAATGAGCAGTTCTTC; CDR3: CASSTGSYNEQFF
V: TRBV20-1; J: TRBJ2-1; size: .; D: .; DNA: TGCAGTGCTACCGACAGGGAGGGGGTCAATGAGCAGTTCTTC; CDR3: CSATDREGVNEQFF
V: TRBV3-1; J: TRBJ1-6; size: few; D: .; DNA: TGTGCCAGCAGCAAGATTCCTCGGGACACCTTGAGCTCCTATAATTCACCCCTCCACTTT; CDR3: CASSKIPRDTLSSYNSPLHF
V: TRBV19; J: TRBJ2-3; size: .; D: TRBD2; DNA: TGTGCCAGTAGTATAAAACTAGCGGGAGTGGCAGATACGCAGTATTTT; CDR3: CASSIKLAGVADTQYF
V: TRBV27; J: TRBJ1-6; size: .; D: .; DNA: TGTGCCAGCAGTTTATCTGGCAGCACGGGATCACCCCTCCACTTT; CDR3: CASSLSGSTGSPLHF
V: TRBV27; J: TRBJ2-4; size: few; D: .; DNA: TGTGCCAGCAGTTTAGGGGGGCTAGGGTCCATTCAGTACTTC; CDR3: CASSLGGLGSIQYF
V: TRBV4-2; J: TRBJ2-1; size: .; D: .; DNA: TGTGCCAGCAGCCAAGAGGCCCAAGCGATTGAGCAGTTCTTC; CDR3: CASSQEAQAIEQFF
V: TRBV12-3/TRBV12-4; J: TRBJ2-1; size: many; D: TRBD1; DNA: TGTGCCAGCAGTTTAGACTTGGGGACAGGGGGTCACAATGAGCAGTTCTTC; CDR3: CASSLDLGTGGHNEQFF
V: TRBV7-2; J: TRBJ2-2; size: many; D: TRBD1; DNA: TGTGCCAGCAGCCAACGACAGGGGGCGGGGGAGCTGTTTTTT; CDR3: CASSQRQGAGELFF
V: TRBV6-4; J: TRBJ2-1; size: many; D: .; DNA: TGTGCCAGCAGTGACTCACCCTACAATGAGCAGTTCTTC; CDR3: CASSDSPYNEQFF
V: TRBV18; J: TRBJ2-5; size: few; D: .; DNA: TGTGCCAGCTCACCTGGGGCGGGCCAAAAGACCCAGTACTTC; CDR3: CASSPGAGQKTQYF
V: TRBV20-1; J: TRBJ1-1; size: few; D: .; DNA: TGCAGTGCTACGAGAGCGGGGGTAGCCTGGGACACTGAAGCTTTCTTT; CDR3: CSATRAGVAWDTEAFF
V: TRBV25-1; J: TRBJ2-3; size: few; D: .; DNA: TGTGCCAGCAGCGGTCCCCTAGCTGATACGCAGTATTTT; CDR3: CASSGPLADTQYF
V: TRBV20-1; J: TRBJ2-3; size: few; D: .; DNA: TGCAGTGCTAGAGATATTAGAGCAGATACGCAGTATTTT; CDR3: CSARDIRADTQYF
V: TRBV6-6; J: TRBJ1-6; size: .; D: .; DNA: TGTGCCAGCAGAGACGGGGGCGGTGAATGCCACTTT; CDR3: CASRDGGGECHF
V: TRBV7-9; J: TRBJ2-1; size: many; D: TRBD2; DNA: TGTGCCAGCAGTAGGGCAGGGAGGGTAGATGAGCAGTTCTTC; CDR3: CASSRAGRVDEQFF
V: TRBV6-5; J: TRBJ1-5; size: .; D: .; DNA: TGTGCCAGCAGTTACTCCGGGCAGGGTTCTCAGCCCCAGCATTTT; CDR3: CASSYSGQGSQPQHF
V: TRBV27; J: TRBJ2-3; size: .; D: .; DNA: TGTGCCAGCAGTTGGTTGACGGGAGCGGGTACAGATACGCAGTATTTT; CDR3: CASSWLTGAGTDTQYF
V: TRBV3-1; J: TRBJ2-1; size: .; D: TRBD2; DNA: TGTGCCAGCAGCCCTACATCCTTCAGCGGGAGCAATGAGCAGTTCTTC; CDR3: CASSPTSFSGSNEQFF
V: TRBV2; J: TRBJ2-4; size: many; D: .; DNA: TGTGCCAGCAGTCCTAGCGAGATAGCCAAAAACATTCAGTACTTC; CDR3: CASSPSEIAKNIQYF
V: TRBV28; J: TRBJ2-4; size: once; D: .; DNA: TGTGCCAGCAGTGAAAAAAAACCAGGCACAAGGCTAAACCCTTTAGCCAAAAACATTCAGTACTTC; CDR3: CASSEKKPGTRLNPLAKNIQYF
V: TRBV7-2; J: TRBJ2-3; size: .; D: TRBD1; DNA: TGTGCCAGCAGCTCGGACAGGGAGGCAGATACGCAGTATTTT; CDR3: CASSSDREADTQYF
V: TRBV18; J: TRBJ1-2; size: few; D: TRBD1; DNA: TGTGCCAGCTCACTGGGACAGGGGGTCTTTGGCTATGGCTACACCTTC; CDR3: CASSLGQGVFGYGYTF